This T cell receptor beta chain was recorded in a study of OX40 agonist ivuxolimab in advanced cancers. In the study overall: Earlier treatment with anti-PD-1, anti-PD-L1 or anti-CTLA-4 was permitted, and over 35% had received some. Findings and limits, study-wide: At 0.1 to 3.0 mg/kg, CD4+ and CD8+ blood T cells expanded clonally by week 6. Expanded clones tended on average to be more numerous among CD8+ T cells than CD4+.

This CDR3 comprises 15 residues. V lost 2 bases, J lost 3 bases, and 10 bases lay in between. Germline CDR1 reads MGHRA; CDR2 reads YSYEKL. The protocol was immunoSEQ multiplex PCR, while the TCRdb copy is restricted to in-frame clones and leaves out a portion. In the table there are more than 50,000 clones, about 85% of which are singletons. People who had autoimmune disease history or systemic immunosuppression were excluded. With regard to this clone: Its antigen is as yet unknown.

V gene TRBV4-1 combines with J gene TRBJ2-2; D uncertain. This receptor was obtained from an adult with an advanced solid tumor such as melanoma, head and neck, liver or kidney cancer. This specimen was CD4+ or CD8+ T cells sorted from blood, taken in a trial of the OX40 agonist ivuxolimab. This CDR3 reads CASSQLQGYTGELFF. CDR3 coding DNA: TGCGCCAGCAGCCAATTACAAGGGTACACCGGGGAGCTGTTTTTT.